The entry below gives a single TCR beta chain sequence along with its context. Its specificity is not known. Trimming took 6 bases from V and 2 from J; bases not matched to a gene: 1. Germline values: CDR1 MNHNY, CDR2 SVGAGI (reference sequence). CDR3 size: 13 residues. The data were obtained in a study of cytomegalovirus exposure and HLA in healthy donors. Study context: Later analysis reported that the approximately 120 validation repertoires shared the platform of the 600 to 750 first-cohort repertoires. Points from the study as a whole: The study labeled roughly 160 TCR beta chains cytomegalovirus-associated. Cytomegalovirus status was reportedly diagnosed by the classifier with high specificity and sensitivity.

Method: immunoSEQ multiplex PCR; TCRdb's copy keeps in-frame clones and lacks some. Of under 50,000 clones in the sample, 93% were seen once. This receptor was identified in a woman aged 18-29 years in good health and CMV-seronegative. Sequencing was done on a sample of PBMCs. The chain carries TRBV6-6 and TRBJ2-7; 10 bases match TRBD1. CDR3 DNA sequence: TGTGCCAGCAGGACAGGGGGCCCCTACGAGCAGTACTTC. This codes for CASRTGGPYEQYF.